In this sample, the clone carrying this T cell receptor beta chain turned up once. The antigen remains unidentified. This CDR3 is 11 amino acids long. Germline CDR1 MNHNS, CDR2 SASEGT. V dropped 4 bases and J dropped 9 bases, with 9 bases sitting between them. Sequencing used immunoSEQ multiplex PCR; TCRdb keeps in-frame clones, though not all of them. The sample lists under 650,000 clones, approximately 95% seen once, with roughly 0.06% in the top ten. The study separated CD4+ cells into CD45RA+ naive and CD45RA-negative memory subsets. The data are from a study of shared clonotypes between healthy human individuals. Study-level information: CD4 naive cells filled three plates per donor, CD4 memory three, CD8 naive two and CD8 memory one. Study-level results: Sequencing depth was expected to affect clonotype sharing among donors. Clonotype sharing across several donors was observed for 4% to 5.5% of naive CD4 clonotypes.

This sequence was found in a young woman in good health. Material: naive CD4+ T cells sorted from blood. Subset here: CD45RA+ positively selected. The rearrangement uses TRBV6-1 and TRBJ1-1; D may be TRBD1 (6 bases). This chain's CDR3 is CASSGTGKAFF. CDR3 coding DNA: TGTGCCAGCAGTGGAACAGGGAAAGCTTTCTTT.